These T cell receptor beta chains were read from a single sample in a study of cytomegalovirus exposure and HLA in healthy donors. Profiling relied on immunoSEQ multiplex PCR, and the TCRdb table lists in-frame clones only, not all of them. The table lists 180,000 or so clones, approximately 86% of them singletons, with 2% to 3% in the top ten. Material: PBMCs. Source of these receptors: a man between 18 and 35 years old in good health and CMV-seropositive. The CDR3 runs from the conserved cysteine through the conserved F or W. The D gene is left open where the match is weak. Not all rows give a size; the values are once, few, many and, for expanded clones, a class.

>-|TRBJ1-1|TRBV29-1|-
TGCAGCGCCGATCGGGGGAACACTGAAGCTTTCTTT
CSADRGNTEAFF
>-|TRBJ2-1|TRBV11-2|-
TGTGCCAGCAGCTTATTACTAAGTGGCAATGAGCAGTTCTTC
CASSLLLSGNEQFF
>-|TRBJ2-1|TRBV5-1|TRBD1
TGCGCCAGCAGTTCCACAGGGGAAGGCTACAATGAGCAGTTCTTC
CASSSTGEGYNEQFF
>-|TRBJ2-2|TRBV9|TRBD2
TGTGCCAGCAGCGTAGGGACTAGCGGGAGAGCCGGGGAGCTGTTTTTT
CASSVGTSGRAGELFF
>-|TRBJ2-1|TRBV7-2|TRBD2
TGTGCCAGCAGCTTCTCGTTTAGCGGGTTGAGCTCCTACAATGAGCAGTTCTTC
CASSFSFSGLSSYNEQFF
>-|TRBJ1-2|TRBV6-1|TRBD1
TGTGCCAGCAGTGAAATAATTGGGACAGGGGGCGGCTACACCTTC
CASSEIIGTGGGYTF
>-|TRBJ1-2|TRBV5-1|TRBD1
TGCGCCAGCAGCTTGCCCTCCGGGACAGGCTATGGCTACACCTTC
CASSLPSGTGYGYTF
>-|TRBJ2-2|TRBV9|TRBD2
TGTGCCAGCAGCGTAGAATCTAGCGGGGGTTTGGCCGGGGAGCTGTTTTTT
CASSVESSGGLAGELFF
>once|TRBJ2-5|TRBV2|-
TGTGCCAGCAGTGAAGATCGGGAGACCCAGTACTTC
CASSEDRETQYF
>-|TRBJ2-2|TRBV19|-
TGTGCCAGTAGCCGGTGGGCGGGTAACACCGGGGAGCTGTTTTTT
CASSRWAGNTGELFF
>-|TRBJ2-7|TRBV13|-
TGTGCCAGCAGCTCCTACTACGAGCAGTACTTC
CASSSYYEQYF
>-|TRBJ2-7|TRBV2|TRBD2
TGTGCCAGCAGTGAACCAGCGGGGATCTCCTACGAGCAGTACTTC
CASSEPAGISYEQYF
>-|TRBJ1-2|TRBV5-1|-
TGCGCCAGCAGCTTGTACAGCAACTATGGCTACACCTTC
CASSLYSNYGYTF
>-|TRBJ1-1|TRBV13|-
TGTGCCAGCAGCTTAGGCCGTACGGCAGATTCCCCAGGTGCTTTCTTT
CASSLGRTADSPGAFF
>few|TRBJ2-7|TRBV5-4|TRBD1
TGTGCCAGCAGCGAGGACAGGGTGGTGCAGTACTTC
CASSEDRVVQYF
>-|TRBJ1-4|TRBV9|-
TGTGCCAGCAGCGTCTCGGGGGCAACTAATGAAAAACTGTTTTTT
CASSVSGATNEKLFF
>-|TRBJ2-7|TRBV5-4|TRBD1
TGTGCCAGCAGGGTCGGGACAGAGAGCTCCTACGAGCAGTACTTC
CASRVGTESSYEQYF
>-|TRBJ2-4|TRBV7-9|TRBD1
TGTGCCAGCAGCTCCTTGGGGACAGGGCCAAACATTCAGTACTTC
CASSSLGTGPNIQYF
>-|TRBJ2-1|TRBV5-6|-
TGTGCCAGCAGCTTGGAGGGGCTTAAGGGTGTGCAGTTCTTC
CASSLEGLKGVQFF
>-|TRBJ2-5|TRBV5-4|TRBD1
TGTGCCAGCAGCTTGGGGTCGGACAGGGGTGGAGAGACCCAGTACTTC
CASSLGSDRGGETQYF
>-|TRBJ1-6|TRBV18|-
TGTGCCAGCTCACCAGTAGACAGATCTGGGCTAAATTCACCCCTCCACTTT
CASSPVDRSGLNSPLHF
>-|TRBJ2-7|TRBV11-2|-
TGTGCCAGCAGCTTATACGGGACTGGGACCTACGAGCAGTACTTC
CASSLYGTGTYEQYF
>-|TRBJ1-5|TRBV7-7|-
TGTGCTAGCAGCTTAGAGTCCGGGGATAGCAATCAGCCCCAGCATTTT
CASSLESGDSNQPQHF
>-|TRBJ2-3|TRBV4-3|TRBD2
TGCGCCAGCAGCCAAGAGACCCGGGGGGGCGGGACTAGCACAGATACGCAGTATTTT
CASSQETRGGGTSTDTQYF
>once|TRBJ2-7|TRBV28|-
TGTGCCAGCAGTTTTTTCGACAGAAACGAGCAGTACTTC
CASSFFDRNEQYF
>-|TRBJ2-7|TRBV18|TRBD1
TGTGCCAGCTCACGCACACAGGGGCCGCCGACCTACAACGAGCAGTACTTC
CASSRTQGPPTYNEQYF
>-|TRBJ2-1|TRBV28|-
TGTGCCAGCAGTTTTGGCAGGGGACCCTACAATGAGCAGTTCTTC
CASSFGRGPYNEQFF
>-|TRBJ1-4|TRBV18|-
TGTGCCAGCTCACCTAACAGGGATTCGGAACTGTTTTTT
CASSPNRDSELFF
>-|TRBJ1-5|TRBV6-1|TRBD1
TGTGCCAGCAGTGAGATACCGGGACAGGGTTTTTTGGGGCATTTT
CASSEIPGQGFLGHF
>-|TRBJ2-5|TRBV4-2|TRBD2
TGTGCCAGCAGCCGTCGGAGGGAGGGAGGAGAGACCCAGTACTTC
CASSRRREGGETQYF
>-|TRBJ2-7|TRBV18|TRBD1
TGTGCCAGCTCACCGCGGACAGGTAACGAGCAGTACTTC
CASSPRTGNEQYF
>-|TRBJ2-7|TRBV7-8|TRBD1
TGTGCCAGCAGCTTAGGAGGGGCGGGACAGGGGTGGAACGAGCAGTACTTC
CASSLGGAGQGWNEQYF
>-|TRBJ2-2|TRBV7-3|TRBD1
TGTGCCAGCAGCTTACGTGCCGGGACAGGGGACACCGGGGAGCTGTTTTTT
CASSLRAGTGDTGELFF
>-|TRBJ2-7|TRBV5-1|-
TGCGCCAGCAGCTTGGCTGGTCTCTCGGGGGACGAGCAGTACTTC
CASSLAGLSGDEQYF
>-|TRBJ2-1|TRBV27|TRBD2
TGTGCCAGCAGTTATAGCGGGAGGCACAATGAGCAGTTCTTC
CASSYSGRHNEQFF